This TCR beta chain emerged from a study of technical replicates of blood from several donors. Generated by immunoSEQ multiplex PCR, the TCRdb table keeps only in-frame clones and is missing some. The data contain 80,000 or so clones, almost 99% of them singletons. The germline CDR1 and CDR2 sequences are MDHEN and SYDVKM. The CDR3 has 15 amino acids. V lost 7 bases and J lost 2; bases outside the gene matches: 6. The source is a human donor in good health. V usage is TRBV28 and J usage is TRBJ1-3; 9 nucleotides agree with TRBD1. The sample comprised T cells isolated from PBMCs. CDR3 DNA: TGTGCCAGCATAAGACAGGGGGAAGCTGGAAACACCATATATTTT. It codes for CASIRQGEAGNTIYF.